This T cell receptor beta chain derives from a study of shared clonotypes between healthy human individuals. Study-level results: Tissue TCR repertoires likely differ from these blood-only repertoires. Larger estimated richness was generally seen in naive subsets than in memory subsets.

Naive CD8 cells, CD45RO-negative and positively selected for CCR7, excluded terminally differentiated effector memory CD45RA+ cells. The donors were adults (healthy and HIV-negative) with no recent acute infections or vaccinations. It was across several immunoSEQ plates that each subset's genomic DNA was evenly split. Generated by immunoSEQ multiplex PCR, the TCRdb table keeps only in-frame clones and is missing some. The sample records some 1,900,000 clones, roughly 95% being singletons. Germline CDR1 is MGHRA and CDR2 is YSYEKL. Deletions cut 3 bases from V and 3 bases from J, with 18 bases between. The CDR3 length is 16 residues. About this clone itself: What it binds is unknown.

The rearrangement uses TRBV4-1 and TRBJ2-7, with D uncertain. The sequenced material came from naive CD8+ T cells sorted from blood. The receptor comes from a man between 18 and 29 years old in good health. In DNA form, the CDR3 reads TGCGCCAGCAGCCAGAATTTACAAGTAGGTTACTACGAGCAGTACTTC. Translating gives CASSQNLQVGYYEQYF.